This T cell receptor beta chain was profiled in a study of early T cells in non-severe SARS-CoV-2 infection. Germline V CDR1 and CDR2: ENHRY, SYGVKD. V was cut by 0 bases and J by 1 base, with 6 bases left in between. The CDR3 runs to 14 residues. In TCRdb, the 5' RACE reads were re-called with MiXCR into one record per CDR3 protein. The sample includes 55,000 to 85,000 distinct CDR3 sequences, 10% of them seen just once. The receptor was isolated from an adult who was a healthcare worker with PCR-confirmed SARS-CoV-2 infection or an uninfected control (not recorded which). Sample: whole blood, taken at baseline. The chain has TRBV10-3 and TRBJ1-1; unclear D gene. The CDR3 reads CAISESIRNTEAFF. For the CDR3, the DNA is TGTGCCATCAGTGAGTCGATTAGGAACACTGAAGCTTTCTTT.